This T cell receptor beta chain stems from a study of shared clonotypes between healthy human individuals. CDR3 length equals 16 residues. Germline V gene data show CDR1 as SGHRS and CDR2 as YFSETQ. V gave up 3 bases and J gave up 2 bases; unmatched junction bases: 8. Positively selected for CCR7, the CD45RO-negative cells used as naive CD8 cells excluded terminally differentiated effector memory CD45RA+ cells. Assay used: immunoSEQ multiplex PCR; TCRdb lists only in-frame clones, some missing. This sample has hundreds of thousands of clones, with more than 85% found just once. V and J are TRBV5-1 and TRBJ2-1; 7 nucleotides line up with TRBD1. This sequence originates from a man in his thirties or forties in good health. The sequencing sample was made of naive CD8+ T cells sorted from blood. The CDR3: CASSSYGTDPYNEQFF. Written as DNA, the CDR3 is TGCGCCAGCAGCTCGTATGGGACAGACCCCTACAATGAGCAGTTCTTC.